This T cell receptor (beta chain) was identified during a study of blood T cell repertoires in COVID-19 (dated by TCRdb to the early 2020s). With regard to the full study: Samples covering the acute and convalescent phases of COVID-19 were provided by collaborators in the United States, Italy and Spain. The material from the prospective study consisted of cDNA or gDNA derived from T cells, B-cell-depleted T cells, or PBMCs. The dataset comprised deeply sampled blood TCRbeta repertoires from subjects exposed to, actively infected with, or recovered from COVID-19. The repertoires were released in a freely available public database intended as a resource for research on the immune response to SARS-CoV-2. The samples were drawn from the first 160 participants of the ongoing ImmuneRACE study and from over a thousand subjects provided by 6 global collaborators. A de-identified subject ID, COVID-19 status, age in years and sex were almost always included in the sample metadata. Where HLA class I and class II types were available, the types were taken from metadata supplied by the sample provider, not from assay-based typing.

What the authors observed across the whole study: How much clinical and demographic metadata was included differed by source and by participant, and the metadata was provided uncurated.

This clone occurred a few times. It has no known antigen specificity. There are no base qualities to consult, and no much larger clone falls within one base. Taken from the germline V gene, the CDR1 and CDR2 loops are LGHNA and YNFKEQ. V lost 5 bases and J lost 3 bases; the stretch between them is 7 bases long. CDR3 length: 13 amino acids, cysteine to phenylalanine. Here the CDR3 DNA is all that survives: 39 bases in frame from base 1. The collaborating institutions used their own protocols to collect whole blood in K2EDTA tubes. Collaborator samples were shipped for TCRbeta analysis as frozen whole blood, isolated PBMCs, or DNA extracted from either sample type. TCRbeta CDR3 regions were amplified from genomic DNA using the immunoSEQ Assay, a bias-controlled multiplex PCR. In the paper's pipeline: Within the assay, amplification of reference gene primers was used to estimate how many nucleated cells each sample contained. To quantify the absolute abundance of each unique TCRbeta CDR3 rearrangement, sequence reads were collapsed and filtered. Productive Simpson clonality was computed per sample as the square root of Simpson's diversity index over productive rearrangements. The table comes from immuneACCESS by way of TCRdb, which keeps in-frame sequences with V and J called. Part of the clones is missing from these tables; in studies checked, under half for an unresolved V gene and the rest for unknown reasons. The V and J calls and the clone size are those of that table, but D and trimming were determined from the DNA. Within this sample are around 94,000 clones, with about 87% of them counted one time only. Of the sample, about 3% falls within the top ten clones.

The TCR comes from a man in his forties or fifties with active or convalescent COVID-19. The sequenced sample consisted of peripheral blood. In this chain, TRBV4-2 is recombined with TRBJ2-2, and TRBD2 may be the D gene, going by 5 matching bases. This receptor has the CDR3 CASSEGYTGELFF. The DNA reads TGTGCCAGCAGCGAGGGATACACCGGGGAGCTGTTTTTT.